The sequence of this T cell receptor (beta chain) was determined in a study of T-cell reconstitution after alpha-beta-depleted transplantation in children. This clonotype was recorded a few times. The target antigen is unknown. CDR1 and CDR2 (germline): SGHRS, YFSETQ. The CDR3 is 15 amino acids. V lost 2 bases, J lost 0 bases, and 10 bases lay in between. Unique molecular identifiers were used in preparing the TCRbeta library. Using its own MiXCR run on the PCR reads, TCRdb lists one record per CDR3 protein. The sample lists 250,000 to 400,000 distinct CDR3 sequences; more than 20% were seen once. Study conclusions and caveats: Some patients owed their high day-60 TCRbeta diversity to surviving recipient T cells and thymic progenitors. A year had passed since transplant, and T-cell counts and diversity by then came mostly from newly produced T cells. After transplant, at about two months, alpha-beta T cells were reportedly derived from several hundred expanded graft clones.

The rearrangement uses TRBV5-1 and TRBJ2-3, with TRBD1 as a possible D gene (5 bases). The sequencing used PBMCs, mostly from graft donor cells, collected 180 days after TCRalphabeta/CD19-depleted stem cell transplant. This receptor was obtained from a male patient under 18 who had a stem cell transplant for acute lymphoblastic leukemia, so the T cells may come from the graft donor. CDR3 coding DNA: TGCGCCAGCAGCTTTTACAGGCCGAGCACAGATACGCAGTATTTT. Amino acid sequence: CASSFYRPSTDTQYF.